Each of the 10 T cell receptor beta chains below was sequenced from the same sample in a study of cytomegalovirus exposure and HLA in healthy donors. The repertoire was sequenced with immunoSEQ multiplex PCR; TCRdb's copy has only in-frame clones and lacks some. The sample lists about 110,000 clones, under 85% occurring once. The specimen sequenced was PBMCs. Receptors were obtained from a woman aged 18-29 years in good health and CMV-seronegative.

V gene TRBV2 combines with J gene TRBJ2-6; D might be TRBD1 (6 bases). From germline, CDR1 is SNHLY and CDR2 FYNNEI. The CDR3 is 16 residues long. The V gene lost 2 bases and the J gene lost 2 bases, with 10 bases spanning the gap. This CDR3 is CASSEPTGTGANVLTF. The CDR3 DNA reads TGTGCCAGCAGTGAACCCACAGGGACTGGGGCCAACGTCCTGACTTTC.

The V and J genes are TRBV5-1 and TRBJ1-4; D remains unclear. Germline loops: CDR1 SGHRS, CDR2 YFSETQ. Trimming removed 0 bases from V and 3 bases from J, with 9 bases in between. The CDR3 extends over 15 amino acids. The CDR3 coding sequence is TGCGCCAGCAGCTTGGTGCCAGTCGCTAATGAAAAACTGTTTTTT. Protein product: CASSLVPVANEKLFF.

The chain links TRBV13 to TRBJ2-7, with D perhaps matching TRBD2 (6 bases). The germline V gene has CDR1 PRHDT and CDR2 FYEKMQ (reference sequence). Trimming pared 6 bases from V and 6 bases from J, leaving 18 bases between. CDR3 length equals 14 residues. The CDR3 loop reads CASSFRDSLSEQYF. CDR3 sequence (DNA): TGTGCCAGCAGTTTCCGGGACTCCCTCTCCGAGCAGTACTTC.

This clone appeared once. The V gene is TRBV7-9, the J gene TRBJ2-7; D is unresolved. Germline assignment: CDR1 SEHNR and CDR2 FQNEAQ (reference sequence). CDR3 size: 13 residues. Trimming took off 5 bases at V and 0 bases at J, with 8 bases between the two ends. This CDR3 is CASSTSSSYEQYF. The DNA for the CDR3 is TGTGCCAGCAGCACCTCGAGCTCCTACGAGCAGTACTTC.

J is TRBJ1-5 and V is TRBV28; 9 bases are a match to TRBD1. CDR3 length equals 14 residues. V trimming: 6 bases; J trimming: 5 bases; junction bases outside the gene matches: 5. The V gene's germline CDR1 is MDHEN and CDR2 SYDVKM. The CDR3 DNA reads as TGTGCCAGCAGCTGGGACAGGGAGTATCAGCCCCAGCATTTT. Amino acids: CASSWDREYQPQHF.

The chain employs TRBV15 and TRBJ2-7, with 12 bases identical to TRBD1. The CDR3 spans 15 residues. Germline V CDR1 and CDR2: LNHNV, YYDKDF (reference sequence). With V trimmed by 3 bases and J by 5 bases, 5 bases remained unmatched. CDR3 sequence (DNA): TGTGCCACCAGCAGTCCGGGACAGGGGGCCCACGAGCAGTACTTC. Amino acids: CATSSPGQGAHEQYF. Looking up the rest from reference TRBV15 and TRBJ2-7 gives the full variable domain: DAMVIQNPRYQVTQFGKPVTLSCSQTLNHNVMYWYQQKSSQAPKLLFHYYDKDFNNEADTPDNFQSRRPNTSFCFLDIRSPGLGDTAMYLCATSSPGQGAHEQYFGPGTRLTVT.

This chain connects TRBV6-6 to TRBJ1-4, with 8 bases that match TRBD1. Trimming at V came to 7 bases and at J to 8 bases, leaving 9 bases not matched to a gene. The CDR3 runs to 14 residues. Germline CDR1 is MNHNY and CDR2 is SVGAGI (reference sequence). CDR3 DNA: TGTGCCAGCAAGACGCAGGGGGCAGGAGAAAAACTGTTTTTT. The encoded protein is CASKTQGAGEKLFF.

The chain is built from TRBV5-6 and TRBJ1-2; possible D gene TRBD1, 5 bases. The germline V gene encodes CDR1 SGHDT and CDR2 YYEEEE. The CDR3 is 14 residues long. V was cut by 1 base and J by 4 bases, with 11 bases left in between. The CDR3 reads CASSLLDGGYGYTF. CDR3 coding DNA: TGTGCCAGCAGCTTGCTGGACGGGGGCTATGGCTACACCTTC.

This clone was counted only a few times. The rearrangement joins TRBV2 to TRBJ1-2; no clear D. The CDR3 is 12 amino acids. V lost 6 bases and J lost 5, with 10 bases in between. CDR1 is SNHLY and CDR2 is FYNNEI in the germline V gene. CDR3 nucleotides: TGTGCCAGCAGCGGGGAGACGTATGGCTACACCTTC. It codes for CASSGETYGYTF.

This CDR3 reads CASSLETGPQRNEQFF. The CDR3 region has the DNA TGCGCCAGCAGCCTAGAGACAGGACCGCAAAGGAATGAGCAGTTCTTC. This chain links TRBV5-1 with TRBJ2-1, with a weak D call TRBD1 (6 bases). The V and J ends lost 4 bases and 7 bases respectively, with 21 bases between them. CDR3 length: 16 amino acids. Germline CDR1 and CDR2: SGHRS and YFSETQ.